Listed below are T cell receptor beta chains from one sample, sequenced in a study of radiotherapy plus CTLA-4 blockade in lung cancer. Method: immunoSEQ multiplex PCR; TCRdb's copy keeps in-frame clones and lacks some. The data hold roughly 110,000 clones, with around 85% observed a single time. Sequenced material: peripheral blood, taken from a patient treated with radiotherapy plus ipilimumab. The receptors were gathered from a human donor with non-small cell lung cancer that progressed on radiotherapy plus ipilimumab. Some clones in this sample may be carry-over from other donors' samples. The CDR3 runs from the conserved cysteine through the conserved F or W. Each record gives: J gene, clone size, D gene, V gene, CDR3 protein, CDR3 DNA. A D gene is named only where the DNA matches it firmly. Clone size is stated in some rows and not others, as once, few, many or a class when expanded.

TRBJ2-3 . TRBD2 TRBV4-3 CASSPLGAGDTDTQYF TGCGCCAGCAGCCCCCTAGGGGCGGGGGACACAGATACGCAGTATTTT
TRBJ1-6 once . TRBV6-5 CASRGEPNSPLHF TGTGCCAGCAGAGGGGAACCGAATTCACCCCTCCACTTT
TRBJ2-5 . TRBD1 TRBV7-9 CASSFRDRVGTQYF TGTGCCAGCAGCTTCCGGGACAGGGTGGGGACCCAGTACTTC
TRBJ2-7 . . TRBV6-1 CASSGQGRAYEQYF TGTGCCAGCAGTGGGCAGGGAAGGGCCTACGAGCAGTACTTC
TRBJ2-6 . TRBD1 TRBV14 CASSVRQGDASGANVLTF TGTGCCAGCAGCGTCAGACAGGGAGATGCCTCTGGGGCCAACGTCCTGACTTTC
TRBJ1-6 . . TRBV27 CASSLAREDSPLHF TGTGCCAGCAGTTTAGCCAGGGAGGATTCACCCCTCCACTTT
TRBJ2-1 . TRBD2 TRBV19 CASRWVAGANNEQFF TGTGCCAGTAGATGGGTAGCGGGGGCCAACAATGAGCAGTTCTTC
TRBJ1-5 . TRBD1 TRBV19 CASSILGQGGTNQPQHF TGTGCCAGTAGTATTCTTGGACAGGGGGGCACCAATCAGCCCCAGCATTTT
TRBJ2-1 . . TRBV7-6 CASSSPRQHNEQFF TGTGCCAGCAGCTCCCCCAGACAGCACAATGAGCAGTTCTTC
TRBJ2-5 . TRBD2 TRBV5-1 CASSRAGGTFLEETQYF TGCGCCAGCAGCCGAGCGGGGGGTACTTTCTTGGAAGAGACCCAGTACTTC
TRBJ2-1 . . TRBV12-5 CASGLVAGAYNEQFF TGTGCTAGTGGTTTGGTGGCAGGGGCCTACAATGAGCAGTTCTTC
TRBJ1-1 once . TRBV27 CASSFEGGGEAFF TGTGCCAGCAGTTTTGAGGGGGGGGGTGAAGCTTTCTTT
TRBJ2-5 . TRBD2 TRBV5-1 CASSLVLAGVETQYF TGCGCCAGCAGCTTGGTACTAGCGGGGGTAGAGACCCAGTACTTC